This entry concerns a single T cell receptor (beta chain). Its specificity is not known. This entry comes from a study of radiotherapy plus CTLA-4 blockade in lung cancer. Study as a whole: Disease control reached more than 25%, with objective responses in around 19%.

The J segment lost 7 bases and the V segment lost 5 bases, leaving 11 bases of the junction unmatched. There are 15 residues in the CDR3. Germline V gives CDR1 SGHTA, CDR2 FQGNSA. Study-level points and caveats: TCR clones of tumor origin grew in blood after radiotherapy plus ipilimumab. Reports identified early blood T cell clone dynamics, with interferon-beta, as the best response predictor.

Focal radiation with ipilimumab CTLA-4 blockade was given to patients with chemo-refractory metastatic non-small-cell lung cancer. Profiling relied on immunoSEQ multiplex PCR, and the TCRdb table lists in-frame clones only, not all of them. The sample holds 35,000 to 55,000 clones, roughly three quarters seen once. This chain connects TRBV7-2 to TRBJ1-5; TRBD1 agrees at 7 bases. The TCR comes from a human donor with non-small cell lung cancer whose response to radiotherapy plus ipilimumab could not be evaluated. The source was peripheral blood, collected from a patient treated with radiotherapy plus ipilimumab. This chain's CDR3 is CASSPPGDSEQPQHF. The CDR3 nucleotides read TGTGCCAGCAGCCCTCCAGGGGACAGCGAACAGCCCCAGCATTTT.